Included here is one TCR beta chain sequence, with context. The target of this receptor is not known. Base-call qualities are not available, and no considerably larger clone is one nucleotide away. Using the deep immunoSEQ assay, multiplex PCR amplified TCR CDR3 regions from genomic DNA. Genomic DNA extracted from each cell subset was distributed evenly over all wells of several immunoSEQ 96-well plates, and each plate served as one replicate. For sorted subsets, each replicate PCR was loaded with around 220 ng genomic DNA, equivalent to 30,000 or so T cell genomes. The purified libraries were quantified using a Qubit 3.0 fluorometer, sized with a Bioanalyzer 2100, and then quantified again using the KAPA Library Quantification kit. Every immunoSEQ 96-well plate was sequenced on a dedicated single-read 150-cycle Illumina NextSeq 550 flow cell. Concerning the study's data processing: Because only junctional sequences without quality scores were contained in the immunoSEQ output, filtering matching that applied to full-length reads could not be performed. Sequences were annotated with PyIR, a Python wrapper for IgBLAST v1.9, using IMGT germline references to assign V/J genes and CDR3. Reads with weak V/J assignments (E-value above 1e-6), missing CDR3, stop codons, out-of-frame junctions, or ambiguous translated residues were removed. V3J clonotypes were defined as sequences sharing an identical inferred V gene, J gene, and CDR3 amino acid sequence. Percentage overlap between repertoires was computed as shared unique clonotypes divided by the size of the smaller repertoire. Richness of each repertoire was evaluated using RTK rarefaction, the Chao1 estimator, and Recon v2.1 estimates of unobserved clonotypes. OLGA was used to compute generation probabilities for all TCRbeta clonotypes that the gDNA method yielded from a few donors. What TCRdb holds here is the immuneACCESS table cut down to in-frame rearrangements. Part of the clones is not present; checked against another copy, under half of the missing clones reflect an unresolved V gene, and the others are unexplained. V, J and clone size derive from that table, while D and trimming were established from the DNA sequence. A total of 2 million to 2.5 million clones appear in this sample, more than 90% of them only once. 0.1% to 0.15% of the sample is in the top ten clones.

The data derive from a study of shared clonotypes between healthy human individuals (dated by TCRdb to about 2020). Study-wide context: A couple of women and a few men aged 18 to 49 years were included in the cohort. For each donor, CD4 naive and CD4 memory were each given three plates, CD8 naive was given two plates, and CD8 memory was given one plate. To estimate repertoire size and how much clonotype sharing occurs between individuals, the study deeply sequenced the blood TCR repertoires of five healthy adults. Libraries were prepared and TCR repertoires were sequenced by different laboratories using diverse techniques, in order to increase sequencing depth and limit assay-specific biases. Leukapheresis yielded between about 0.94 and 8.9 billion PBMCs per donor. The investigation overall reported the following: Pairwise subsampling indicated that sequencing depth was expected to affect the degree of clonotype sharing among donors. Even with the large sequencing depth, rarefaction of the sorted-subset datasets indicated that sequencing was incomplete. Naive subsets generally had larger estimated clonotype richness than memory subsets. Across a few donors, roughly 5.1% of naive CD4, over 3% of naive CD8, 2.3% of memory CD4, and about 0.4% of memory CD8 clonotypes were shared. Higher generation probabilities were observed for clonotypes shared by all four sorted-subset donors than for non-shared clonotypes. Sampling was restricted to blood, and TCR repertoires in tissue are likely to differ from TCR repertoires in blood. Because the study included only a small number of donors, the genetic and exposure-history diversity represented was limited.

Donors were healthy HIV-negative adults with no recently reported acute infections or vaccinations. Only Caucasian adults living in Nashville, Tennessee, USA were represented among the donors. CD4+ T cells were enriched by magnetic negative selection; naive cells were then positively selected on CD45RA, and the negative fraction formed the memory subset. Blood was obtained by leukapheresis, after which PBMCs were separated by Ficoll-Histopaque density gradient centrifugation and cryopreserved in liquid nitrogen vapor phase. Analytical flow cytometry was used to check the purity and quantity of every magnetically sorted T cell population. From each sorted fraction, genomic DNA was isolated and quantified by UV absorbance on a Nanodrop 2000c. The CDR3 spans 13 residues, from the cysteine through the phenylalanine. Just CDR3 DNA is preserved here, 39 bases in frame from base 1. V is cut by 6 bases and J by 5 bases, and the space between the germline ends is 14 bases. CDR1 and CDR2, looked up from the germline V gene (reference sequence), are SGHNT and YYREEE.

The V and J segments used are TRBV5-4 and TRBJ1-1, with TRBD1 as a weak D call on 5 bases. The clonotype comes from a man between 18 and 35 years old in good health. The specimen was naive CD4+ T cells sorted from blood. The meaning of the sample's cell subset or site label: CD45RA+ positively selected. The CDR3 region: CASNTGGGTEAFF. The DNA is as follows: TGTGCCAGCAATACCGGGGGTGGGACTGAAGCTTTCTTT. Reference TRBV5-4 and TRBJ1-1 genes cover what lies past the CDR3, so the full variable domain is ETGVTQSPTHLIKTRGQQVTLRCSSQSGHNTVSWYQQALGQGPQFIFQYYREEENGRGNFPPRFSGLQFPNYSSELNVNALELDDSALYLCASNTGGGTEAFFGQGTRLTVV.